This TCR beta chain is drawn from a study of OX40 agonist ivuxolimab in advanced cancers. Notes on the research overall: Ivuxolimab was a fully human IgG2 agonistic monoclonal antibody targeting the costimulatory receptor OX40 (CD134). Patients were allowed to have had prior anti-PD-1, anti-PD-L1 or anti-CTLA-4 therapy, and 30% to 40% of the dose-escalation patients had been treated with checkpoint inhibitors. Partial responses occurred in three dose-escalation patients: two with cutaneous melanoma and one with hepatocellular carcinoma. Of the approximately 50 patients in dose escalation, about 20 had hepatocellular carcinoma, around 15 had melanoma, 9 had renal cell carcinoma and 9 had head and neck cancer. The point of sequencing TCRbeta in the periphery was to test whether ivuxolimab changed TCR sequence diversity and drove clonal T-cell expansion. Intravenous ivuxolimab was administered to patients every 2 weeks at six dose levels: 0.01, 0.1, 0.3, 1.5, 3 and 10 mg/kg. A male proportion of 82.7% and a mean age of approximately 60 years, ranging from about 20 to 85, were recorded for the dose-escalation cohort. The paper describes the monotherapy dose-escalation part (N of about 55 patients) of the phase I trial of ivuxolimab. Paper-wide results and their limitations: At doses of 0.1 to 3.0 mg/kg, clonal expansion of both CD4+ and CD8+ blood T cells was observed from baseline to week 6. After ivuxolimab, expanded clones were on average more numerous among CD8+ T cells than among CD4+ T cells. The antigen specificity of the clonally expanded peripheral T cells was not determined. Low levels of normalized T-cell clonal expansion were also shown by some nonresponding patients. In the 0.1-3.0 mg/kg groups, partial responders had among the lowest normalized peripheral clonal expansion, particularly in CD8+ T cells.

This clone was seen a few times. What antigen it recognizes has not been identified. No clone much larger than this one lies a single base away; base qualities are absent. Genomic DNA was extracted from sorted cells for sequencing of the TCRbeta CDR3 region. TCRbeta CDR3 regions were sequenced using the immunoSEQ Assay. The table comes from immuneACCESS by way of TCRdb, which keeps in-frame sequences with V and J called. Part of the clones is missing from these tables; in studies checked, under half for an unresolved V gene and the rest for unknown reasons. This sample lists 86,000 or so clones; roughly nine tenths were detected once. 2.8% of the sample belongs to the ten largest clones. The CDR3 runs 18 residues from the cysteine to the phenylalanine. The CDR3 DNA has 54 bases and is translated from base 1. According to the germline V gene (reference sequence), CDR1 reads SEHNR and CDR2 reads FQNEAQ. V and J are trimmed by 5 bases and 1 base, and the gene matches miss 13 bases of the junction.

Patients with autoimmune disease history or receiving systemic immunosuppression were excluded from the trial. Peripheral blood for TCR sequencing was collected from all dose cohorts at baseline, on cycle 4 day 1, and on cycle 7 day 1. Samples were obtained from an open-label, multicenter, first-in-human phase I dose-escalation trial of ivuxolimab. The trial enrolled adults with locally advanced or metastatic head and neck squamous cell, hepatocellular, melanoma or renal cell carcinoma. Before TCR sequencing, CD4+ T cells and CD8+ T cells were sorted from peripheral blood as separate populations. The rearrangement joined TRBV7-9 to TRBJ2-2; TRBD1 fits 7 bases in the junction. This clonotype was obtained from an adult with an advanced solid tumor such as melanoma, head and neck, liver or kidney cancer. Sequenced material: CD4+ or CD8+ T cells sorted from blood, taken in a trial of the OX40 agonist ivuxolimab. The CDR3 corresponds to CASSPLPDRAKNTGELFF. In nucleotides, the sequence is TGTGCCAGCAGCCCACTACCTGACAGGGCAAAGAACACCGGGGAGCTGTTTTTT. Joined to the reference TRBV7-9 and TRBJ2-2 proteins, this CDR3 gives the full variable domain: DTGVSQNPRHKITKRGQNVTFRCDPISEHNRLYWYRQTLGQGPEFLTYFQNEAQLEKSRLLSDRFSAERPKGSFSTLEIQRTEQGDSAMYLCASSPLPDRAKNTGELFFGEGSRLTVL.